The rows below give T cell receptor beta chains drawn from one sample of a study of T cell responses to AZD1222 COVID-19 vaccine. The protocol was immunoSEQ multiplex PCR, while the TCRdb copy is restricted to in-frame clones and leaves out a portion. The table has 150,000 to 200,000 clones, approximately 92% seen once. The sample in question was peripheral blood, obtained on day 0 of AZD1222 vaccination. All receptors derive from an adult in good health. CDR3s leave out the opening cysteine and the closing phenylalanine or tryptophan. A D gene is named only where the DNA matches it firmly. The listing skips clone size in some rows; elsewhere it reads once, few, many or a size class.

J: TRBJ1-3
D: NA
size: NA
V: TRBV9
CDR3: ASSRRLGNTIY

J: TRBJ1-2
D: NA
size: NA
V: TRBV9
CDR3: ASSGAGHEGHYGYT

J: TRBJ2-1
D: NA
size: once
V: TRBV9
CDR3: ASSPRRRSSYNEQF

J: TRBJ1-1
D: NA
size: NA
V: TRBV5-6
CDR3: ASSPGSDTEAF

J: TRBJ2-3
D: NA
size: NA
V: TRBV30
CDR3: AWSAQGSTDTQY

J: TRBJ1-6
D: TRBD1
size: NA
V: TRBV5-4
CDR3: ASSSSGGGSYNSPLH

J: TRBJ2-3
D: NA
size: NA
V: TRBV12-3/TRBV12-4
CDR3: ASEGGSTDTQY

J: TRBJ1-4
D: TRBD1
size: NA
V: TRBV4-1
CDR3: ASSQENRGIPTNEKLF

J: TRBJ1-5
D: TRBD1
size: NA
V: TRBV6-5
CDR3: ASKPTGNQPQH

J: TRBJ2-7
D: NA
size: NA
V: TRBV15
CDR3: ATSRDERTREQY

J: TRBJ1-4
D: TRBD1
size: NA
V: TRBV5-1
CDR3: ASSLEGNRGEKLF

J: TRBJ2-3
D: NA
size: NA
V: TRBV7-9
CDR3: ASSFRTGSTDTQY

J: TRBJ1-6
D: NA
size: NA
V: TRBV4-1
CDR3: ASSQGTAGSPLH

J: TRBJ1-6
D: NA
size: NA
V: TRBV14
CDR3: ASSPRPSSKTGPPSYNSPLH

J: TRBJ2-7
D: TRBD1
size: once
V: TRBV6-1
CDR3: ASSEVGQGGSYEQY

J: TRBJ1-5
D: NA
size: NA
V: TRBV5-6
CDR3: ASSLYDAGVNQPQH

J: TRBJ2-7
D: NA
size: few
V: TRBV7-9
CDR3: ASSLVVGWGDEQY

J: TRBJ2-6
D: NA
size: NA
V: TRBV4-2
CDR3: ASSQEGGGANVLT